This T cell receptor (beta chain) was retrieved from a study of CD8 T cells in Susac syndrome (dated by TCRdb to between 2017 and 2020). As for the study more broadly: Whether CD8+ T cell activation and differentiation in Susac syndrome was antigen driven was tested using repertoire sequencing. The paper as a whole reports these results and caveats: The TCR sequencing and HLA analysis was acknowledged to have included a relatively small number of individuals.

RNA was extracted using the RNeasy kit, and roughly 0.5 to 1 microgram was reverse transcribed with random hexamers. The immunoSEQ multiplex PCR assay, which covers 54 Vbeta and 13 Jbeta segments, was used to amplify TCR beta CDR3 regions. PCR amplification bias was corrected using a synthetic template baseline for primer optimization and computational correction. In the original analysis: Reads were annotated to V, D and J genes per IMGT and analyzed with immunoSEQ Analyzer, keeping only productive sequences. To calculate clonality, Shannon entropy was normalized by log2 of the number of productive unique sequences and then subtracted from one. For each patient and control, public and private clones were evaluated among the 100 most prevalent clones. Susac-specific clones were defined as absent from healthy and MS cohorts, about 1,100 published viral clones and other ImmuneACCESS disease sequences. The public reads were quality trimmed at Q25 with fastp and then assembled into clones with MiXCR by TCRdb, keeping productive beta chains. Entries that share a CDR3 protein sequence are merged under the most common genes and DNA. Clone size and V and J calls follow TCRdb, not the original study. A total of some 180,000 distinct CDR3 sequences appear in this sample, roughly 95% of them only once. The ten biggest clones cover approximately 0.1% of the sample.

CDR1 and CDR2 are drawn from the germline V gene: LGHNA, YSLEER. Inclusive of the bounding cysteine and phenylalanine, the CDR3 is 17 residues long. Solely the CDR3 DNA is kept, with 51 bases framed from the first base. Here V drops 1 base and J drops 2 bases, and the junction holds 10 bases not matched to any gene. This clonotype was picked up one time. Which antigen it targets is not known. Qualities for individual bases were not recorded, and no much larger clone is one base off. A single read constitutes weak evidence. High-throughput TCR beta sequencing profiled peripheral blood CD8+ and CD4+ T cells from healthy donors, Susac syndrome patients and multiple sclerosis patients. The healthy donors served as controls matched for age and sex. Bulk CD8+ and CD4+ T cells were purified magnetically by negative isolation, whereas CD8+ TEMRA cells were enriched by FACS. Blood was drawn into EDTA tubes, processed within 24 hours, and PBMCs were isolated by density gradient centrifugation. PBMCs intended for TCR sequencing were frozen in liquid nitrogen and were later thawed in a 37 degrees C water bath. The sorted or isolated CD4+, CD8+ and CD8+ TEMRA cells reached a purity of at least 90%.

The chain was built from TRBV4-3 and TRBJ2-7, with TRBD2 identical over 8 junction bases. The clonotype originates from a human donor in good health. The sequenced sample consisted of CD4+ T cells from PBMCs. The CDR3 has the sequence CASSQAISTSGAYEQYF. The nucleotide sequence is given as TGCGCCAGCAGCCAAGCGATTTCCACTAGCGGAGCCTACGAGCAGTACTTC.